A selection of T cell receptor beta chains follows, all from one sample in a study of T cells in Graves' hyperthyroidism and ophthalmopathy. TCRdb used MiXCR to reprocess the multiplex PCR reads, holding one entry per CDR3 protein. The table has 75,000 to 100,000 distinct CDR3 sequences, roughly 56% seen once. Sequencing was done on a sample of blood. These TCRs come from a woman in her thirties or forties with Graves' hyperthyroidism. Each CDR3 is given with its conserved first and last residue. D genes are given only for firm matches. A row's size may be missing; if present it is once, few, many or a size class.

j_call | d_call | clone_size | v_call | cdr3_nt | cdr3_aa
TRBJ2-7 | TRBD2 | . | TRBV13 | TGTGCCAGCAGCCCGCCTGGGACTAGCGGGGGGTTGAGGGAGCAGTACTTC | CASSPPGTSGGLREQYF
TRBJ1-1 | . | . | TRBV7-2 | TGTGCCAGCAGCTTCGCCGTCCGGGGCACTGAAGCTTTCTTT | CASSFAVRGTEAFF
TRBJ2-7 | . | many | TRBV15 | TGTGCCACCAGCAGCCAAGATGGGTACGAGGACGAGCAGTACTTC | CATSSQDGYEDEQYF
TRBJ2-5 | . | . | TRBV12-3/TRBV12-4 | TGTGCCAGCAGCCCACAGGGCTGGGGTGAGCAGTGCTTC | CASSPQGWGEQCF
TRBJ2-5 | TRBD2 | once | TRBV29-1 | TGCAGCGTTGGAAGCGGGAGGGGAGAGACCCAGTACTTC | CSVGSGRGETQYF
TRBJ2-2 | . | many | TRBV27 | TGTGCCAGCAGCAGGTACACCGGGGAGCTGTTTTTT | CASSRYTGELFF
TRBJ2-7 | TRBD1 | many | TRBV6-1 | TGTGCCAGCACCGACAGACAGGGAAGCTACGAGCAGTACTTC | CASTDRQGSYEQYF
TRBJ1-2 | . | few | TRBV25-1 | TGTGCCAGCAGTTTGAGAAGGTGGGGGGGGTCCAACTATGGCTACACCTTC | CASSLRRWGGSNYGYTF
TRBJ2-5 | TRBD1 | . | TRBV2 | TGTGCCAGCACCCTCGACAGGGGGCTAGAGACCCAGTACTTC | CASTLDRGLETQYF
TRBJ1-2 | TRBD1 | . | TRBV29-1 | TGCAGCGCCAGACCCGGGACAGGGGCGGATGGCTACACCTTC | CSARPGTGADGYTF
TRBJ2-7 | TRBD2 | many | TRBV27 | TGTGCCAGCAGGCTAGCGGGACGGTACGAGCAGTACTTC | CASRLAGRYEQYF
TRBJ1-1 | . | many | TRBV20-1 | TGCAGTGCTAGAGATCGGTCTAGGGCTGAGGACACTGAAGCTTTCTTT | CSARDRSRAEDTEAFF
TRBJ2-2 | TRBD1 | . | TRBV2 | TGTGCCAGCAGGCAGGGGGCTGTCACCGGGGAGCTGTTTTTT | CASRQGAVTGELFF
TRBJ2-5 | . | . | TRBV7-9 | TGTGCCAGCAGTCCCAGTGGCGGGATACAAGAGACCCAGTACTTC | CASSPSGGIQETQYF
TRBJ1-2 | . | . | TRBV7-2 | TGTGCCAGCTCACCAGACCAGATCTATGGCTACACCTTC | CASSPDQIYGYTF
TRBJ1-1 | TRBD1 | . | TRBV7-9 | TGTGCCAGCACCCCAGGTGGGACAGGGTTCACTGAAGCTTTCTTT | CASTPGGTGFTEAFF